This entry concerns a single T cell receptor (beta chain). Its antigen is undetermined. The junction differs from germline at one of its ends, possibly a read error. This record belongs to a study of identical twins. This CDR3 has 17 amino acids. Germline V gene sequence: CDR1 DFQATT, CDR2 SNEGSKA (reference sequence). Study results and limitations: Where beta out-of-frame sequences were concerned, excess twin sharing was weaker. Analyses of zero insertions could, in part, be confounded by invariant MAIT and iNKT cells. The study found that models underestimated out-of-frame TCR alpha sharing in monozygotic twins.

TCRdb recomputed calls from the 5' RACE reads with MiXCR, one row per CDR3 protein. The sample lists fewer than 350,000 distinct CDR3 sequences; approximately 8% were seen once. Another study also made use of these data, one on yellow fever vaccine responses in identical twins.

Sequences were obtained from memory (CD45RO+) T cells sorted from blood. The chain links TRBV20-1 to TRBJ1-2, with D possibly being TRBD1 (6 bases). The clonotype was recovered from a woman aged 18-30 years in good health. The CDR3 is CCARDYIGQRANYGYTF. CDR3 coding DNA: TGCTGTGCTAGAGATTATATAGGACAGCGAGCTAACTATGGCTACACCTTC.